This TCR beta chain was identified in a study of cytomegalovirus exposure and HLA in healthy donors. Regarding the study as a whole: Sequencing likely generated an artifact that appeared as a cluster of highly shared sequence variants. Altogether, 150 to 200 TCR beta chains were recorded as cytomegalovirus-associated.

Losses at the gene ends were 4 bases for V and 4 bases for J; bases not matched to a gene: 6. This CDR3 has 16 amino acids. The germline V gene has CDR1 SGHDN and CDR2 FVKESK. Remarks on this clone: The antigen remains undetermined.

With 60 Vbeta and 13 Jbeta primers, the PCR was carried out. TCRdb's copy holds only in-frame clones and misses some; the assay was immunoSEQ multiplex PCR. This table holds around 140,000 clones, roughly three fifths found once. The rearrangement joins TRBV14 to TRBJ1-6, with 8 bases aligning to TRBD1. The sample consisted of PBMCs. This sequence was found in a woman aged 40 to 50 in good health and CMV-seronegative. CDR3 residues: CASSRQTGAYNSPLHF. The CDR3 nucleotides are TGTGCCAGCAGCCGTCAGACAGGGGCTTATAATTCACCCCTCCACTTT.